These 4 T cell receptor beta chains share one sample of origin, sequenced in a study of blood T cell repertoires in COVID-19. Sequencing was performed with immunoSEQ multiplex PCR; in TCRdb, only in-frame clones are kept and a portion is missing. The data contain over 150,000 clones, about 85% of them singletons. Input material: peripheral blood. These receptors originate from a man aged 35-49 years with acute or convalescent COVID-19.

CDR3 sequence reads: CAWSVLAGYEQYF. The CDR3 region has the DNA TGTGCCTGGAGTGTCCTAGCGGGGTACGAGCAGTACTTC. The V and J genes are TRBV30 and TRBJ2-7, with 9 bases fitting TRBD2. The CDR3 is 13 residues long. The trim removed 0 bases at V and 4 bases at J, leaving 1 base unmatched. Germline loops: CDR1 GTSNPN, CDR2 SVGIG (reference sequence).

This chain connects TRBV11-2 to TRBJ2-7, with D uncertain. The V end lost 1 base, the J end lost 7 bases, and 11 bases lay between the germline ends. CDR3 size: 13 residues. Germline lookup yields CDR1 SGHAT and CDR2 FQNNGV. CDR3 nucleotide sequence: TGTGCCAGCAGCTTAGCCCACCCCCTAGAGCAGTACTTC. Its protein product is CASSLAHPLEQYF.

This chain connects TRBV7-9 to TRBJ1-1; D gene unclear. Germline V CDR1 and CDR2: SEHNR, FQNEAQ (reference sequence). This CDR3 has 16 amino acids. Trimming took 5 bases from V and 1 from J, leaving 17 bases between them. The DNA of the CDR3 is TGTGCCAGCAGCCCTGAAAGCGGAAACAGGAACACTGAAGCTTTCTTT. Protein product: CASSPESGNRNTEAFF.

A single count supports this clone. The rearrangement joins TRBV6-4 to TRBJ1-1; possible D gene TRBD1, 5 bases. The CDR3 length is 14 residues. Germline lookup yields CDR1 MRHNA and CDR2 SNTAGT. V lost 2 bases to trimming and J lost 5 bases, with 12 bases between them. The CDR3 reads CASSDRGGETEAFF. The CDR3 coding sequence is TGTGCCAGCAGTGACAGGGGTGGGGAAACTGAAGCTTTCTTT.